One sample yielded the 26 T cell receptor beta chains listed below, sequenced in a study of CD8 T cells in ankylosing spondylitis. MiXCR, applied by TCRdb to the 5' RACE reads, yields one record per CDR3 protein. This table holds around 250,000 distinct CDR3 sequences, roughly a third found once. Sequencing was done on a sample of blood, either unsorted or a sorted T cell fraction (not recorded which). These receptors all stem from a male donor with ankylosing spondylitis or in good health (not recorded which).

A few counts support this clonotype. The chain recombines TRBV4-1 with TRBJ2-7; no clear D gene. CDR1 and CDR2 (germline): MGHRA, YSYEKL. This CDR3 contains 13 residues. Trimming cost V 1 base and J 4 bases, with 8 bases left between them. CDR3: CASSQVGQYEQYF. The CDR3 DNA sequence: TGCGCCAGCAGCCAAGTAGGGCAGTACGAGCAGTACTTC.

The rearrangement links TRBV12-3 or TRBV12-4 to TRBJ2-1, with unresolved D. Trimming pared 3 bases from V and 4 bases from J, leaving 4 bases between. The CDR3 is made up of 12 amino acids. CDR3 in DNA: TGTGCCAGCAGTTTCCTGTACAATGAGCAGTTCTTC. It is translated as CASSFLYNEQFF.

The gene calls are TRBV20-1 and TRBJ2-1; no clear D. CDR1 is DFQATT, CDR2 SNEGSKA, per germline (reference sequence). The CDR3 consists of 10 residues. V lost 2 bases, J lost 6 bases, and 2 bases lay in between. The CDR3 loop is CSARSNEQFF. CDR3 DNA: TGCAGTGCTAGAAGCAATGAGCAGTTCTTC.

CDR3 region: CASSSQGFNTEAFF. For the CDR3, the DNA is TGTGCCAGCAGTTCACAGGGGTTCAACACTGAAGCTTTCTTT. The rearrangement joins TRBV7-2 to TRBJ1-1; 7 positions agree with TRBD1. J gave up 2 bases and V 6 bases, and 6 bases lay outside the gene matches. The CDR3 spans 14 residues. Germline loops: CDR1 SGHTA, CDR2 FQGNSA.

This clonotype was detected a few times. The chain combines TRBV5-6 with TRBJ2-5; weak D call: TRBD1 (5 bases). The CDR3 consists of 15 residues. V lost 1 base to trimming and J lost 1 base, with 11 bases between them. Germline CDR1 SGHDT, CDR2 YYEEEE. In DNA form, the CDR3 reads TGTGCCAGCAGCTTGTTGTCCAGGGCCCAAGAGACCCAGTACTTC. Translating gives CASSLLSRAQETQYF.

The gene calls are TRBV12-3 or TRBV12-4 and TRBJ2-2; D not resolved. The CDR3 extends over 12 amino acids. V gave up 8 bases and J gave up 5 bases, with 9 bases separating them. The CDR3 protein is CASSKGTGELFF. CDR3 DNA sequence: TGTGCCAGCTCCAAAGGGACCGGGGAGCTGTTTTTT.

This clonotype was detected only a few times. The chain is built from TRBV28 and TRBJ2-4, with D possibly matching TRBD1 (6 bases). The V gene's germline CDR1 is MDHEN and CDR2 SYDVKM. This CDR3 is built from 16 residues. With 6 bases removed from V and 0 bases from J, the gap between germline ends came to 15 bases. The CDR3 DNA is TGTGCCAGCAGCTCCGGGACACCTTTAGCCAAAAACATTCAGTACTTC. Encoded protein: CASSSGTPLAKNIQYF.

The CDR3 protein is CASSERVLGSAKNTGELFF. CDR3 nucleotide sequence: TGTGCCAGCAGTGAACGGGTCCTCGGGTCAGCAAAAAACACCGGGGAGCTGTTTTTT. This rearrangement joins TRBV6-1 to TRBJ2-2; D is unclear. Trimming removed 2 bases at V and 2 bases at J, with 21 bases between. Germline V lookup: CDR1 MNHNS, CDR2 SASEGT. The length of the CDR3 is 19 residues.

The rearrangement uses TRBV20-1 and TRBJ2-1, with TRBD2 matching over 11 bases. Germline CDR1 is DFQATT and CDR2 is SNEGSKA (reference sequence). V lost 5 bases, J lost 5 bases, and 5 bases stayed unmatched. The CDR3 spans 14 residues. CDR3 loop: CSALAGGTDNEQFF. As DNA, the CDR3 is TGCAGTGCTCTAGCGGGGGGTACAGACAATGAGCAGTTCTTC.

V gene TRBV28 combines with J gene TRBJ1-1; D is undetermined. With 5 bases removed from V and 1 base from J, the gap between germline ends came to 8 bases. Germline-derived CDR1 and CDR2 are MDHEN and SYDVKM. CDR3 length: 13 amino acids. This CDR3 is CASSTLGNTEAFF. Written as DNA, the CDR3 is TGTGCCAGCAGTACTTTAGGGAACACTGAAGCTTTCTTT.

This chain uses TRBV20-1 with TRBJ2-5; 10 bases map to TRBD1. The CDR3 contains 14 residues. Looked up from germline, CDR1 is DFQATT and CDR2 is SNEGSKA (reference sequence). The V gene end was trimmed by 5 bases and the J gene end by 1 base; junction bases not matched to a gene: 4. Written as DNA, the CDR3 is TGCAGTGCTTTAGGGGACAGGGGCCAAGAGACCCAGTACTTC. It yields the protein CSALGDRGQETQYF.

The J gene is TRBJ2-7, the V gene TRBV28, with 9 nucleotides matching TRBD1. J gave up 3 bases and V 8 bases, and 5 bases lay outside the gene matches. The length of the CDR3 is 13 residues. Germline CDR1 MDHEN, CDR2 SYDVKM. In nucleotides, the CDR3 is TGTGCCAGCTACCGGGGACAGGGCTACGAGCAGTACTTC. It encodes CASYRGQGYEQYF. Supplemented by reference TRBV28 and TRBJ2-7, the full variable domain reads DVKVTQSSRYLVKRTGEKVFLECVQDMDHENMFWYRQDPGLGLRLIYFSYDVKMKEKGDIPEGYSVSREKKERFSLILESASTNQTSMYLCASYRGQGYEQYFGPGTRLTVT.

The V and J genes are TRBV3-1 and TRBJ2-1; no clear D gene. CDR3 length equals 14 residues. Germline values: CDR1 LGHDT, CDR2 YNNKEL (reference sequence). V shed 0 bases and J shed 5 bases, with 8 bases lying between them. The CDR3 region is CASSQDPPNNEQFF. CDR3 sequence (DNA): TGTGCCAGCAGCCAAGATCCCCCTAACAATGAGCAGTTCTTC.

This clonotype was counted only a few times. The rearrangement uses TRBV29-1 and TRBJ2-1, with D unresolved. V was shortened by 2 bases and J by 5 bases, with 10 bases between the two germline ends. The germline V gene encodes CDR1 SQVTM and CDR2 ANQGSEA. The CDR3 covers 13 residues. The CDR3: CSVERERDNEQFF. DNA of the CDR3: TGCAGCGTTGAAAGGGAAAGAGACAATGAGCAGTTCTTC.

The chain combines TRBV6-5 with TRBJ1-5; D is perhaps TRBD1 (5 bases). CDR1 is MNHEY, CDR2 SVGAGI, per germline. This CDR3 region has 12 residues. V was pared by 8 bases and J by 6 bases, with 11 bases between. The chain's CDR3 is CASRGGSQPQHF. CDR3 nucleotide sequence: TGTGCCAGCCGGGGGGGAAGTCAGCCCCAGCATTTT.

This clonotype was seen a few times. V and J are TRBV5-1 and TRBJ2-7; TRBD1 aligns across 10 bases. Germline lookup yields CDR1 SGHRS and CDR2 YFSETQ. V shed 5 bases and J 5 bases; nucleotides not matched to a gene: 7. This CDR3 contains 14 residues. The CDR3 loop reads CASRLTGGFDEQYF. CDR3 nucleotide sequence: TGCGCCAGCAGGCTGACAGGGGGCTTTGACGAGCAGTACTTC.

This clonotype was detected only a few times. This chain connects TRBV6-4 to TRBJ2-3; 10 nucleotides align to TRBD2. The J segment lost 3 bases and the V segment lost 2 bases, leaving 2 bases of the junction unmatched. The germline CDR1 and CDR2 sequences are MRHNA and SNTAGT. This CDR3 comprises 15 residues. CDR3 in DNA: TGTGCCAGCAGTGACCCTAGCGGGGGAACAGATACGCAGTATTTT. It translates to CASSDPSGGTDTQYF.

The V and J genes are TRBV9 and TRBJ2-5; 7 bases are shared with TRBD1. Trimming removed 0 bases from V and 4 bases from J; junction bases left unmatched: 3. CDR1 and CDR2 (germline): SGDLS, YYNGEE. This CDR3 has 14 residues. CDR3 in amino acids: CASSVEGGRETQYF. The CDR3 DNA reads TGTGCCAGCAGCGTAGAAGGGGGCCGAGAGACCCAGTACTTC.

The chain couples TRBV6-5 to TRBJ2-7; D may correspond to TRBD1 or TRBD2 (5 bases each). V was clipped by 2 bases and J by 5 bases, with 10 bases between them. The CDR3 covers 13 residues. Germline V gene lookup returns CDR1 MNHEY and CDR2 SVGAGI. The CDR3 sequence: CASSYGGRDEQYF. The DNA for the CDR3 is TGTGCCAGCAGTTACGGGGGTCGCGACGAGCAGTACTTC.

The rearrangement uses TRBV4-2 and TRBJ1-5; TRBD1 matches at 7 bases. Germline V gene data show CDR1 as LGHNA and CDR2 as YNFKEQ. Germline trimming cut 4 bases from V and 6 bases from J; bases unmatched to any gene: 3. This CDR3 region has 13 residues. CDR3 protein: CASSLDRVQPQHF. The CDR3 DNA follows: TGTGCCAGCAGCCTAGACAGGGTTCAGCCCCAGCATTTT.

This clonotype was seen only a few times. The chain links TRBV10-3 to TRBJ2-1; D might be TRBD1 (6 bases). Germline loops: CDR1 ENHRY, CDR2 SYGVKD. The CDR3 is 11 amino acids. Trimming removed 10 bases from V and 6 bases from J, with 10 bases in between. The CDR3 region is CATAGANEQFF. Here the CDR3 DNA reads TGTGCCACTGCAGGGGCCAATGAGCAGTTCTTC.

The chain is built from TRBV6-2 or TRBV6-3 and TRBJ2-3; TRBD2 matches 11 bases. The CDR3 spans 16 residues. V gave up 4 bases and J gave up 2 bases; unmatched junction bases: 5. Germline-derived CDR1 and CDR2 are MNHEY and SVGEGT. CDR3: CASSFGTSGNTDTQYF. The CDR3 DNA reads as TGTGCCAGCAGTTTTGGGACTAGCGGAAACACAGATACGCAGTATTTT.

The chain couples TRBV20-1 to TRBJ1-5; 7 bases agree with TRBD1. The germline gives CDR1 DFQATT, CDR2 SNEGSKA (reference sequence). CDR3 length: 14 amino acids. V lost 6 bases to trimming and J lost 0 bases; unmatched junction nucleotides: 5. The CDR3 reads CSAIQGNSNQPQHF. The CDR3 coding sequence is TGCAGTGCCATACAGGGGAATAGCAATCAGCCCCAGCATTTT.

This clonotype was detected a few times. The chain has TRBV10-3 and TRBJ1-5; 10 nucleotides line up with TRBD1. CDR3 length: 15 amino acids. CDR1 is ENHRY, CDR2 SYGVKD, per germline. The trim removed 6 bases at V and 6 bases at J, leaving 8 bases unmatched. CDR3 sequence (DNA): TGTGCCATCAGGTCCAGGACAGGGGGGATTCAGCCCCAGCATTTT. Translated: CAIRSRTGGIQPQHF.

The CDR3 DNA is TGCGCCAGCAGCCCTCAGTCGGGGGCTCTGAACACTGAAGCTTTCTTT. This encodes CASSPQSGALNTEAFF. The chain recombines TRBV4-1 with TRBJ1-1; D might be TRBD1 (6 bases). Trimming removed 4 bases at V and 0 bases at J, with 15 bases between. The CDR3 contains 16 residues. Germline CDR1 reads MGHRA; CDR2 reads YSYEKL.

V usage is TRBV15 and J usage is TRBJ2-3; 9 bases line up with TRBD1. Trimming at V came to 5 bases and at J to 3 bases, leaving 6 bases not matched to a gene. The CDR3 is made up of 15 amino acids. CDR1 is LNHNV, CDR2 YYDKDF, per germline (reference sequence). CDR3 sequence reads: CATSPDRGKTDTQYF. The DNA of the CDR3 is TGTGCCACCAGCCCCGACAGGGGGAAAACAGATACGCAGTATTTT.